These 13 T cell receptor beta chains were sequenced from one sample in a study of Ad26.COV2.S vaccination and SARS-CoV-2 variants. Treatment meaning: approximately 18 received Ad26.COV2.S at low or high dose, single or two shots; about 5 received placebo; per-sample allocation not given. The study sampled participants on day 63 after the first vaccine or placebo injection. Sequenced by immunoSEQ multiplex PCR; TCRdb stores in-frame clones only, minus some. The table has 350,000 to 550,000 clones, 89% seen once; the top ten hold 2.5% to 3%. The specimen comprised peripheral blood, sampled in a trial of Ad26.COV2.S vaccine versus placebo. The receptors here all came from a person aged 18-65 years who received the Ad26.COV2.S COVID-19 vaccine or a placebo.

J is TRBJ1-2 and V is TRBV9; 7 bases line up with TRBD1. Germline V CDR1 and CDR2: SGDLS, YYNGEE. CDR3 size: 13 residues. Trimming at V came to 3 bases and at J to 5 bases, leaving 4 bases not matched to a gene. The CDR3 bases are TGTGCCAGCAGCGATTCAGGGGGGTATGGCTACACCTTC. Encoded protein: CASSDSGGYGYTF.

The J gene is TRBJ2-1, the V gene TRBV6-5, with D unresolved. This CDR3 has 13 residues. Trimming left V 8 bases short and J 3 bases short, with 11 bases between. Germline assignment: CDR1 MNHEY and CDR2 SVGAGI. CDR3 protein: CASAETHYNEQFF. CDR3 DNA: TGTGCCAGCGCGGAGACGCACTACAATGAGCAGTTCTTC.

The chain combines TRBV19 with TRBJ1-2; no clear D. This CDR3 comprises 12 residues. V lost 5 bases, J lost 6 bases, and 10 bases lay in between. Per germline, CDR1 LNHDA and CDR2 SQIVND (reference sequence). The chain's CDR3 is CASSPTRHGYTF. CDR3 in DNA: TGTGCCAGTAGTCCCACCCGTCATGGCTACACCTTC. Looking up the rest from reference TRBV19 and TRBJ1-2 gives the full variable domain: DGGITQSPKYLFRKEGQNVTLSCEQNLNHDAMYWYRQDPGQGLRLIYYSQIVNDFQKGDIAEGYSVSREKKESFPLTVTSAQKNPTAFYLCASSPTRHGYTFGSGTRLTVV.

The gene calls are TRBV7-4 and TRBJ2-1, with D possibly matching TRBD2 (7 bases). V lost 5 bases, J lost 2 bases, and 13 bases lay in between. From germline, CDR1 is SGHVT and CDR2 SQSDAQ. There are 15 residues in the CDR3. This chain's CDR3 is CASSRGGPAYNEQFF. The CDR3 nucleotides read TGTGCCAGCAGCCGCGGGGGCCCGGCCTACAATGAGCAGTTCTTC.

The gene calls are TRBV30 and TRBJ1-1, with D possibly TRBD1 on 5 matching bases. Trimming stripped 2 bases from V and 1 base from J, with 11 bases between. Germline CDR1 and CDR2: GTSNPN and SVGIG (reference sequence). The CDR3 extends over 14 amino acids. In DNA form, the CDR3 reads TGTGCCTGGAGTCAGGACACTCGGAACACTGAAGCTTTCTTT. Its translation: CAWSQDTRNTEAFF.

The chain has TRBV4-2 and TRBJ1-2; no definite D call. Trimming pared 3 bases from V and 2 bases from J, leaving 4 bases between. This CDR3 contains 12 residues. Germline CDR1 is LGHNA and CDR2 is YNFKEQ. The CDR3 DNA sequence: TGTGCCAGCAGCCAGCGGAACTATGGCTACACCTTC. Translated: CASSQRNYGYTF.

The genes are TRBV12-3 or TRBV12-4 and TRBJ1-1, with D perhaps matching TRBD1 (5 bases). This CDR3 contains 12 residues. The V end was cut by 10 bases, the J end by 6 bases, with 15 bases between. CDR3 sequence (DNA): TGTGCCACCAGCGTGGGGGGGGCTGAAGCTTTCTTT. This codes for CATSVGGAEAFF.

This clone was seen only once. CDR3 nucleotides: TGTGCCAGCTCAAAGGCTAGACTGGGTGAGCAGTACGTC. Translation: CASSKARLGEQYV. The chain combines TRBV18 with TRBJ2-7; D is undetermined. The CDR3 contains 13 residues. Germline CDR1 is KGHSH and CDR2 is LQKENI. Trimming cost V 5 bases and J 7 bases, with 15 bases left between them.

This chain uses TRBV24-1 with TRBJ1-2; TRBD1 agrees at 9 bases. Germline loops: CDR1 KGHDR, CDR2 SFDVKD. CDR3 size: 15 residues. V lost 3 bases, J lost 4 bases, and 5 bases stayed unmatched. DNA of the CDR3: TGTGCCACCAGTGATGACAGGGGGGCGGGCTATGGCTACACCTTC. It codes for CATSDDRGAGYGYTF.

The rearrangement uses TRBV5-1 and TRBJ2-3, with D possibly called TRBD1 or TRBD2 (5 bases each). CDR1 SGHRS and CDR2 YFSETQ come from the germline V gene. The V end was cut by 3 bases, the J end by 1 base, with 9 bases between. The CDR3 is 14 amino acids. The CDR3 loop reads CASSSQGGTDTQYF. The CDR3 DNA is TGCGCCAGCAGCTCGCAGGGAGGCACAGATACGCAGTATTTT.

The chain combines TRBV18 with TRBJ2-1, with 8 positions matching TRBD2. After removal of 5 bases from V and 6 bases from J, the junction contained 9 bases not matched to a gene. The CDR3 loop spans 15 amino acids. CDR1 KGHSH and CDR2 LQKENI come from the germline V gene. Here the CDR3 reads CASSIPPTSANEQFF. The CDR3 nucleotides are TGTGCCAGCTCAATTCCACCGACTAGCGCCAATGAGCAGTTCTTC.

This rearrangement joins TRBV23-1 to TRBJ2-3; 13 bases fit TRBD2. TRBV23-1 is an ORF, with its function uncertain. The CDR3 consists of 17 residues. J lost 4 bases, V lost 3 bases, and 7 bases had no gene match. The CDR3 reads CASSHFRTSGSADTQYF. DNA of the CDR3: TGCGCCAGCAGTCATTTCCGGACTAGCGGGAGCGCAGATACGCAGTATTTT.

V gene TRBV6-2 or TRBV6-3 combines with J gene TRBJ2-5; D is tentatively TRBD1 or TRBD2 (5 bases each). Trimming removed 6 bases at V and 3 bases at J, with 23 bases between. Germline CDR1 reads MNHEY; CDR2 reads SVGEGT. The CDR3 spans 17 residues. CDR3 nucleotides: TGTGCCAGCAGCCCCTGGCCGGGACGGCACGAAGAAGAGACCCAGTACTTC. Encoded protein: CASSPWPGRHEEETQYF.